The 28 T cell receptor beta chains below come from one sample, sequenced in a study of cytomegalovirus exposure and HLA in healthy donors. Profiling relied on immunoSEQ multiplex PCR, and the TCRdb table lists in-frame clones only, not all of them. The sample has about 120,000 clones, 88% seen once. The sequencing sample was made of PBMCs. The origin of the receptors is a woman younger than 30 in good health and CMV-seropositive.

The chain couples TRBV25-1 to TRBJ1-6, with 7 bases identical to TRBD1. Per germline, CDR1 MGHDK and CDR2 SYGVNS. The CDR3 has 14 amino acids. With 6 bases clipped from V and 5 bases from J, the junction kept 4 bases outside the gene matches. CDR3 in DNA: TGTGCCAGCAGGTCCCAGGGGGATAATTCACCCCTCCACTTT. Protein sequence: CASRSQGDNSPLHF.

This chain connects TRBV7-9 to TRBJ1-1, with 7 positions matching TRBD1. CDR1 and CDR2 (germline): SEHNR, FQNEAQ (reference sequence). The junction had 12 bases not matched to a gene; V was cut back by 5 bases and J by 3 bases. The CDR3 runs 16 residues. Here the CDR3 reads CASSRRQGVVDTEAFF. As DNA, the CDR3 is TGTGCCAGCAGCAGGCGGCAGGGGGTAGTGGACACTGAAGCTTTCTTT.

The chain employs TRBV11-3 and TRBJ2-3, with D possibly TRBD2 on 6 matching bases. Germline loops: CDR1 SGHNT, CDR2 YENEEA. V gave up 4 bases and J gave up 5 bases, with 22 bases separating them. The CDR3 runs to 17 residues. The CDR3 DNA reads TGTGCCAGCAGCTCCGACCCACCGGGACTCCGGGTAGATACGCAGTATTTT. As protein: CASSSDPPGLRVDTQYF. Filled out from reference TRBV11-3 and TRBJ2-3, the complete variable domain reads EAGVVQSPRYKIIEKKQPVAFWCNPISGHNTLYWYLQNLGQGPELLIRYENEEAVDDSQLPKDRFSAERLKGVDSTLKIQPAELGDSAVYLCASSSDPPGLRVDTQYFGPGTRLTVL.

J is TRBJ1-6 and V is TRBV7-6; 7 bases fit TRBD1. The germline CDR1 and CDR2 sequences are SGHVS and FNYEAQ. The V gene end was trimmed by 5 bases and the J gene end by 11 bases; junction bases not matched to a gene: 12. The CDR3 has 15 residues. The CDR3 loop reads CASSPFETGSTPLHF. CDR3 DNA: TGTGCCAGCAGCCCGTTCGAGACAGGGTCAACACCCCTCCACTTT.

The J gene is TRBJ2-7, the V gene TRBV30, with TRBD2 as a possible D gene (7 bases). V was cut by 0 bases and J by 4 bases, with 13 bases left in between. The CDR3 is made up of 14 amino acids. In germline, CDR1 is GTSNPN, CDR2 SVGIG (reference sequence). CDR3 sequence: CAWSVLGGQYEQYF. The CDR3 region has the DNA TGTGCCTGGAGTGTATTGGGGGGGCAATACGAGCAGTACTTC.

This chain connects TRBV30 to TRBJ1-2; D gene uncertain. Germline V gene lookup returns CDR1 GTSNPN and CDR2 SVGIG (reference sequence). This CDR3 comprises 12 residues. Between the trimmed V and J ends, which lost 2 bases and 10 bases, there was a span of 14 bases. The chain's CDR3 is CAWSMAEWFYTF. CDR3 sequence (DNA): TGTGCCTGGAGTATGGCGGAATGGTTCTACACCTTC.

This chain uses TRBV5-5 with TRBJ1-2; unclear D gene. The V gene lost 4 bases and the J gene lost 0 bases, with 13 bases spanning the gap. The germline V gene has CDR1 SGHKS and CDR2 YYEKEE (reference sequence). The CDR3 totals 15 residues. In DNA form, the CDR3 reads TGTGCCAGCAGCCCCCTGGGCAGCTCTAACTATGGCTACACCTTC. This codes for CASSPLGSSNYGYTF.

The V gene is TRBV4-3, the J gene TRBJ2-7; possible D gene TRBD1, 6 bases. Germline CDR1 is LGHNA and CDR2 is YSLEER. Trimming left V 3 bases short and J 1 base short, with 10 bases between. The CDR3 runs 14 residues. CDR3 in DNA: TGCGCCAGCAGCCAGCAGGGGTTTTCCTACGAGCAGTACTTC. Protein product: CASSQQGFSYEQYF.

Here the CDR3 reads CASSPDGQISYEQYF. The CDR3 nucleotides are TGTGCCAGCTCACCCGATGGACAGATCTCCTACGAGCAGTACTTC. This rearrangement joins TRBV18 to TRBJ2-7, with D possibly matching TRBD1 (6 bases). V shed 3 bases and J shed 0 bases, with 12 bases lying between them. Germline assignment: CDR1 KGHSH and CDR2 LQKENI. The CDR3 contains 15 residues.

The chain uses TRBV19 and TRBJ1-2, with D tentatively TRBD1 (6 bases). This CDR3 region has 14 residues. V was cut by 5 bases and J by 4 bases, with 14 bases left in between. Germline CDR1 LNHDA, CDR2 SQIVND (reference sequence). The CDR3 spells CASSDGTPIYGYTF. The CDR3 DNA reads as TGTGCCAGTAGTGATGGGACACCGATCTATGGCTACACCTTC.

The genes are TRBV5-6 and TRBJ1-2; D gene ambiguous. The ends were cut back, 4 bases at V and 8 bases at J, with 21 bases in the middle. There are 15 residues in the CDR3. Germline assignment: CDR1 SGHDT and CDR2 YYEEEE. CDR3 region: CASSVWRPRITGYTF. Written as DNA, the CDR3 is TGTGCCAGCAGCGTATGGAGGCCCCGGATAACAGGCTACACCTTC.

The chain has TRBV7-9 and TRBJ2-7; possible D gene TRBD2, 7 bases. Trimming stripped 5 bases from V and 2 bases from J, with 19 bases between. The CDR3 covers 16 residues. From germline, CDR1 is SEHNR and CDR2 FQNEAQ (reference sequence). The CDR3 nucleotides read TGTGCCAGCAGCCCCCCCGGGGGGACAAGCCCCTACGAGCAGTACTTC. Amino acids: CASSPPGGTSPYEQYF. Combining the CDR3 with reference TRBV7-9 and TRBJ2-7 gives the whole variable domain DTGVSQNPRHKITKRGQNVTFRCDPISEHNRLYWYRQTLGQGPEFLTYFQNEAQLEKSRLLSDRFSAERPKGSFSTLEIQRTEQGDSAMYLCASSPPGGTSPYEQYFGPGTRLTVT.

The genes are TRBV7-6 and TRBJ2-5; TRBD2 matches at 7 bases. The CDR3 runs to 15 residues. V gave up 1 base and J gave up 5 bases; unmatched junction bases: 7. Germline CDR1 SGHVS, CDR2 FNYEAQ. This chain's CDR3 is CASSLGASGGETQYF. Here the CDR3 DNA reads TGTGCCAGCAGCTTAGGGGCTAGCGGCGGCGAGACCCAGTACTTC.

This sequence joins TRBV2 and TRBJ1-1, with a possible D match to TRBD1 (5 bases). Trimming cost V 7 bases and J 1 base, with 10 bases left between them. Germline CDR1 SNHLY, CDR2 FYNNEI. This CDR3 has 13 amino acids. The CDR3 DNA reads TGTGCCAGCACTCCGACAGCGAACACTGAAGCTTTCTTT. Translation gives CASTPTANTEAFF. The full variable domain, completed using reference TRBV2 and TRBJ1-1, is EPEVTQTPSHQVTQMGQEVILRCVPISNHLYFYWYRQILGQKVEFLVSFYNNEISEKSEIFDDQFSVERPDGSNFTLKIRSTKLEDSAMYFCASTPTANTEAFFGQGTRLTVV.

J is TRBJ2-7 and V is TRBV10-3; D perhaps matches TRBD1 (6 bases). V was shortened by 4 bases and J by 4 bases, with 23 bases between the two germline ends. The CDR3 is 17 residues long. Germline loops: CDR1 ENHRY, CDR2 SYGVKD. This chain's CDR3 is CAISGPPHRVQEYEQYF. CDR3 in DNA: TGTGCCATCAGTGGTCCCCCCCACAGGGTTCAAGAGTACGAGCAGTACTTC.

This chain links TRBV18 with TRBJ1-1; TRBD1 matches at 8 bases. There are 15 residues in the CDR3. CDR1 is KGHSH, CDR2 LQKENI, per germline. J gave up 2 bases and V 3 bases, and 5 bases lay outside the gene matches. CDR3 protein: CASSPLGQVNTEAFF. The CDR3 bases are TGTGCCAGCTCACCTCTGGGACAGGTCAACACTGAAGCTTTCTTT.

The chain links TRBV30 to TRBJ1-1; 9 bases agree with TRBD1. The CDR3 runs to 14 residues. Germline trimming cut 3 bases from V and 1 base from J; bases unmatched to any gene: 3. Germline V gene lookup returns CDR1 GTSNPN and CDR2 SVGIG (reference sequence). CDR3 residues: CAWRGQGRNTEAFF. CDR3 coding DNA: TGTGCCTGGAGGGGACAGGGCAGGAACACTGAAGCTTTCTTT.

This clone was counted a single time. The rearrangement uses TRBV5-1 and TRBJ1-1, with 11 bases that match TRBD1. The germline V gene has CDR1 SGHRS and CDR2 YFSETQ. The trim removed 4 bases at V and 4 bases at J, leaving 9 bases unmatched. The CDR3 contains 16 residues. As DNA, the CDR3 is TGCGCCAGCAGCCCCGGACAGGGGGCATATTCCACTGAAGCTTTCTTT. Protein product: CASSPGQGAYSTEAFF.

The chain recombines TRBV5-1 with TRBJ2-7; the match to TRBD2 covers 7 bases. After removal of 0 bases from V and 0 bases from J, the junction contained 3 bases not matched to a gene. The V gene's germline CDR1 is SGHRS and CDR2 YFSETQ. The CDR3 is 15 residues long. CDR3 region: CASSLAASGSYEQYF. As DNA, the CDR3 is TGCGCCAGCAGCTTGGCGGCTAGCGGCTCCTACGAGCAGTACTTC.

The V call is TRBV4-1, the J call TRBJ2-6; a weak D match, TRBD1 (5 bases). This CDR3 spans 15 amino acids. Deletions cut 4 bases from V and 1 base from J, with 8 bases between. Germline CDR1 and CDR2: MGHRA and YSYEKL. Here the CDR3 reads CASSPTASGANVLTF. The CDR3 DNA reads TGCGCCAGCAGCCCGACAGCTTCTGGGGCCAACGTCCTGACTTTC.

The chain recombines TRBV6-5 with TRBJ1-1; 8 nucleotides align to TRBD1. CDR1 MNHEY and CDR2 SVGAGI come from the germline V gene. With V trimmed by 6 bases and J by 5 bases, 11 bases remained unmatched. The CDR3 is 15 residues long. DNA of the CDR3: TGTGCCAGCAGCCAAGTTCGGACAGGGCGGACTGAAGCTTTCTTT. Protein: CASSQVRTGRTEAFF.

The V call is TRBV12-5, the J call TRBJ1-1; 9 positions match TRBD1. V was clipped by 4 bases and J by 4 bases; unmatched bases: 7. CDR1 and CDR2 from the germline V gene are LGHNT and FRNRAP. The length of the CDR3 is 15 residues. CDR3: CASGSGTGRTTEAFF. The CDR3 nucleotides read TGTGCTAGTGGTTCAGGGACAGGGAGGACCACTGAAGCTTTCTTT.

The chain links TRBV19 to TRBJ2-5; 7 bases are a match to TRBD2. The V and J ends lost 3 bases and 7 bases, in that order; junction bases with no gene match: 11. The CDR3 spans 15 residues. CDR1 is LNHDA, CDR2 SQIVND, per germline (reference sequence). The chain's CDR3 is CASSIKSGGWRTQYF. DNA of the CDR3: TGTGCCAGTAGTATTAAGTCGGGAGGATGGCGGACCCAGTACTTC.

This clone was seen just once. V is TRBV13 and J is TRBJ1-1, with 9 bases aligning to TRBD1. Germline loops: CDR1 PRHDT, CDR2 FYEKMQ (reference sequence). The ends lost 4 bases at V and 1 base at J; junction bases unmatched: 4. The CDR3 has 15 residues. This chain's CDR3 is CASSSWTGENTEAFF. The CDR3, as DNA: TGTGCCAGCAGCTCCTGGACAGGGGAGAACACTGAAGCTTTCTTT.

This rearrangement joins TRBV19 to TRBJ2-7; 7 bases are a match to TRBD1. V lost 0 bases, J lost 3 bases, and 11 bases stayed unmatched. The germline V gene encodes CDR1 LNHDA and CDR2 SQIVND (reference sequence). The CDR3 has 17 amino acids. CDR3 loop: CASSIDLRTGAIYEQYF. CDR3 nucleotides: TGTGCCAGTAGTATAGATCTTCGGACAGGAGCTATCTACGAGCAGTACTTC. Together with reference TRBV19 and TRBJ2-7, the CDR3 gives the full variable domain: DGGITQSPKYLFRKEGQNVTLSCEQNLNHDAMYWYRQDPGQGLRLIYYSQIVNDFQKGDIAEGYSVSREKKESFPLTVTSAQKNPTAFYLCASSIDLRTGAIYEQYFGPGTRLTVT.

In this sample, this clone turned up once. V is TRBV28 and J is TRBJ2-5; 9 bases fit TRBD1. J gave up 4 bases and V 2 bases, and 2 bases lay outside the gene matches. This CDR3 comprises 14 residues. Germline CDR1 and CDR2: MDHEN and SYDVKM. CDR3 DNA: TGTGCCAGCAGTTTAATACAGGGGGCAGAGACCCAGTACTTC. Translation gives CASSLIQGAETQYF.

The chain has TRBV7-9 and TRBJ2-3; 8 bases line up with TRBD1. CDR3 size: 15 residues. CDR1 is SEHNR, CDR2 FQNEAQ, per germline (reference sequence). V lost 4 bases, J lost 4 bases, and 7 bases stayed unmatched. The CDR3 is CASSSGQGPADTQYF. The CDR3 region has the DNA TGTGCCAGCAGCTCTGGACAGGGTCCCGCAGATACGCAGTATTTT.

J is TRBJ2-7 and V is TRBV5-1; 9 bases match TRBD1. The CDR3 contains 17 residues. Germline V gives CDR1 SGHRS, CDR2 YFSETQ. Trimming took 4 bases from V and 0 from J; bases not matched to a gene: 11. The CDR3 loop reads CASSHTTGGRSSYEQYF. The CDR3 nucleotides read TGCGCCAGCAGCCATACTACAGGGGGCCGAAGCTCCTACGAGCAGTACTTC.